The rows below give T cell receptor beta chains drawn from one sample of a study of cytomegalovirus exposure and HLA in healthy donors. TCRdb's table, derived via immunoSEQ multiplex PCR, lists solely in-frame clones and lacks some. Its table records about 140,000 clones. The sample was PBMCs. The receptor set was obtained from a woman aged 18 to 35 in good health and CMV-seronegative. Both conserved end residues are part of each CDR3. The D gene is left open where the match is weak.

DNA,CDR3,D,J,V
TGTGCCAGCAGCCTACTAATAGACCCAAGGACACGGGAGCAGTTCTTC,CASSLLIDPRTREQFF,NA,TRBJ2-1,TRBV13
TGTGCCAGCAGCCCTTCCCTTGGCCCGGCGGGCGGGGAGCTGTTTTTT,CASSPSLGPAGGELFF,NA,TRBJ2-2,TRBV9
TGTGCCAGTAGTATCAGGGACAGATCCAAGAACACTGAAGCTTTCTTT,CASSIRDRSKNTEAFF,TRBD1,TRBJ1-1,TRBV19
TGTGCCAGCAGCGTAGATTCGGGGGAAGGCACGCAGTATTTT,CASSVDSGEGTQYF,NA,TRBJ2-3,TRBV9
TGTGCCTGGAGTCGGGGGGCAACCTACGAGCAGTACTTC,CAWSRGATYEQYF,NA,TRBJ2-7,TRBV30
TGTGCCAGCAGGAATAAGCGGGAGTTGAACACCGGGGAGCTGTTTTTT,CASRNKRELNTGELFF,TRBD2,TRBJ2-2,TRBV5-4
TGTGCCAGCAGCGCGACAGTGAACACTGAAGCTTTCTTT,CASSATVNTEAFF,NA,TRBJ1-1,TRBV7-6
TGTGCCAGCAGCGCGAGCGGTTCGGAGGCGGATACGCAGTATTTT,CASSASGSEADTQYF,NA,TRBJ2-3,TRBV9
TGTGCCAGCAGCTGGGGACTAGCGGGGTCCTACGAGCAGTACTTC,CASSWGLAGSYEQYF,TRBD2,TRBJ2-7,TRBV5-4
TGTGCCAGCAGCAAGGGGGCTAGCGGGAGAGTAAATGAGCAGTTCTTC,CASSKGASGRVNEQFF,TRBD2,TRBJ2-1,TRBV7-6
TGTGCCAGCAGTAGGGGCGGGAGGGCTGGCGGGGAGCTGTTTTTT,CASSRGGRAGGELFF,TRBD2,TRBJ2-2,TRBV6-5
TGTGCCAGCAGCCGAGACAATGAGCAGTTCTTC,CASSRDNEQFF,NA,TRBJ2-1,TRBV5-4
TGTGCCAGTACCGGGACTAGTAGTCTCAATGAGCAGTTCTTC,CASTGTSSLNEQFF,TRBD2,TRBJ2-1,TRBV19
TGCAGCGCCGGGACAGGGTGGGAAGAGACCCAGTACTTC,CSAGTGWEETQYF,TRBD1,TRBJ2-5,TRBV29-1
TGTGCCAGCAGTTCCCGGGGGGGACTAGCTGGGGCCAACGTCCTGACTTTC,CASSSRGGLAGANVLTF,TRBD2,TRBJ2-6,TRBV9
TGTGCCAGCAGTGCGTTGGCAGGGGGCTCCTACGAGCAGTACTTC,CASSALAGGSYEQYF,TRBD1,TRBJ2-7,TRBV2
TGTGCCAGCAGCTTGGAGACTAGCGGGGACGAGCAGTACTTC,CASSLETSGDEQYF,TRBD2,TRBJ2-7,TRBV5-4
TGTGCCAGCAGCTATGACAGGGATGGCTACACCTTC,CASSYDRDGYTF,TRBD1,TRBJ1-2,TRBV6-6
TGTGCCAGCAGCATCCTAGCGGGAGGACCCACAGATACGCAGTATTTT,CASSILAGGPTDTQYF,TRBD2,TRBJ2-3,TRBV2
TGCAGTTACCGGACAGGGGAGGACGAGACCCAGTACTTC,CSYRTGEDETQYF,TRBD1,TRBJ2-5,TRBV29-1
TGTGCCGCCTCCGGGACAGACCAAGAGACCCAGTACTTC,CAASGTDQETQYF,TRBD1,TRBJ2-5,TRBV5-5
TGTGCCAGCCTGACTTGGGACACGGCTAGCACAGATACGCAGTATTTT,CASLTWDTASTDTQYF,NA,TRBJ2-3,TRBV2
TGTGCCAGCAGCGTAGGGGGGGAAACATATAATTCACCCCTCCACTTT,CASSVGGETYNSPLHF,NA,TRBJ1-6,TRBV9
TGTGCCATCAGTGAGTCAGGGACAGGGGAAGAAAAACTGTTTTTT,CAISESGTGEEKLFF,TRBD1,TRBJ1-4,TRBV10-3
TGTGCCAGCAGCCAAGTCTCCGGGAGAACAGATACGCAGTATTTT,CASSQVSGRTDTQYF,NA,TRBJ2-3,TRBV4-2
TGTGCCAGCTCACAGGACAGGACTGGGGCCAACGTCCTGACTTTC,CASSQDRTGANVLTF,TRBD1,TRBJ2-6,TRBV18
TGTGCCAGCAGTGACTCTTCCCAGGGGTACGATGAGCAGTTCTTC,CASSDSSQGYDEQFF,NA,TRBJ2-1,TRBV6-4
TGTGCCAGCAGTATATCGGGACTAGCGGAAAACATTCAGTACTTC,CASSISGLAENIQYF,TRBD2,TRBJ2-4,TRBV6-5
TGTGCCAGCAGCTCCTGGACAGGGGAGGCAAGGACCCAGTACTTC,CASSSWTGEARTQYF,TRBD1,TRBJ2-5,TRBV11-2